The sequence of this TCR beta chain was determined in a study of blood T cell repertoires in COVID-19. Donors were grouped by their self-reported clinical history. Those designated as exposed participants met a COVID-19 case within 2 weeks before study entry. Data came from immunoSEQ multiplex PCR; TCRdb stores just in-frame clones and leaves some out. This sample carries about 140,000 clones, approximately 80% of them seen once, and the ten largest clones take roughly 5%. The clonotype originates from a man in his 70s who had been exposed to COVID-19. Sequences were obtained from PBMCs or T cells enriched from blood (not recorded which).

CDR3 region: CASSQEITGDYGYTF. DNA of the CDR3: TGCGCCAGCAGCCAAGAGATCACCGGGGACTATGGCTACACCTTC. The rearrangement joins TRBV4-3 to TRBJ1-2; D is ambiguous. Trimming took off 0 bases at V and 3 bases at J, with 11 bases between the two ends. The CDR3 loop spans 15 amino acids. The germline CDR1 and CDR2 sequences are LGHNA and YSLEER.